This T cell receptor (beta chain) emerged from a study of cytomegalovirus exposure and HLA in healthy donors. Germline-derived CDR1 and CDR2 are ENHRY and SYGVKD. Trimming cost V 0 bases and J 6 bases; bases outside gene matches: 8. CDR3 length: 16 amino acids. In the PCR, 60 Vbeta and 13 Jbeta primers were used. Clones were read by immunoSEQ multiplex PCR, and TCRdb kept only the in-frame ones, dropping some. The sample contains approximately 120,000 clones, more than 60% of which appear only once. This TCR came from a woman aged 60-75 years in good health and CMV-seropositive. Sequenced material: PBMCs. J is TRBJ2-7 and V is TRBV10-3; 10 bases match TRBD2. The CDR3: CAISESSGGMRGEQYF. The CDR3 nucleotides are TGTGCCATCAGTGAGTCTAGCGGGGGGATGCGGGGCGAGCAGTACTTC.